The entry below describes one T cell receptor beta chain. This sample was taken from a study of T cell changes during pregnancy in multiple sclerosis. The CDR3 contains 13 residues. The germline V gene has CDR1 SGHVS and CDR2 FQNEAQ. Trimming cost V 9 bases and J 3 bases; bases outside gene matches: 5. The protocol was immunoSEQ multiplex PCR, while the TCRdb copy is restricted to in-frame clones and leaves out a portion. Among just over 90,000 clones, roughly 91% were seen once, and the ten largest hold approximately 1.7%. The chain has TRBV7-8 and TRBJ1-1, with 9 bases fitting TRBD1. The material was peripheral blood, obtained after pregnancy. The clonotype comes from a female donor in good health, enrolled as a control in a pregnancy study. This CDR3 is CASGTGSYTEAFF. CDR3 DNA sequence: TGTGCCAGTGGGACAGGGTCTTACACTGAAGCTTTCTTT.